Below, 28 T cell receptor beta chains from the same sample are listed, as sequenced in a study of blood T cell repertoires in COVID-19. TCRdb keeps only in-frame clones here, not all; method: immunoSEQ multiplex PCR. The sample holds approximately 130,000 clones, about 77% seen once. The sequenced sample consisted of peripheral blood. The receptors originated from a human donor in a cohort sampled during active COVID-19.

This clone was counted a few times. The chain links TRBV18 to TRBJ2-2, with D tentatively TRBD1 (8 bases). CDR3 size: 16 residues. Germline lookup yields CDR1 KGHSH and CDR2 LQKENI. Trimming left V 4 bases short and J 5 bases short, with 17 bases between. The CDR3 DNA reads TGTGCCAGCTCACACGCCGGACAGGGAGGGACCGGGGAGCTGTTTTTT. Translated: CASSHAGQGGTGELFF.

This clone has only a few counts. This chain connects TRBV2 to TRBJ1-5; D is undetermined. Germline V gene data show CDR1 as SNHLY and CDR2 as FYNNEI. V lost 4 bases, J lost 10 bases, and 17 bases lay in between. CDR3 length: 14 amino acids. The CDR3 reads CASSVTWVTGPQHF. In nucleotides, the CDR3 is TGTGCCAGCAGTGTAACCTGGGTCACGGGACCCCAGCATTTT.

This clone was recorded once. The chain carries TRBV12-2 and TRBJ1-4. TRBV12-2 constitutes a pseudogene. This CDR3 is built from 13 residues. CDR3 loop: CASRRGGERKLFF. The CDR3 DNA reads TGTGCAAGTCGCCGGGGAGGGGAGAGAAAACTGTTTTTT.

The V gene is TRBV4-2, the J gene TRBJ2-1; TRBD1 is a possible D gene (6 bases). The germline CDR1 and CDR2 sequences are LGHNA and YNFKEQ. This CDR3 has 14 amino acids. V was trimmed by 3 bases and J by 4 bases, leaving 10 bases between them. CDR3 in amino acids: CASSQAGQYNEQFF. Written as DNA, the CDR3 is TGTGCCAGCAGCCAGGCCGGACAGTACAATGAGCAGTTCTTC.

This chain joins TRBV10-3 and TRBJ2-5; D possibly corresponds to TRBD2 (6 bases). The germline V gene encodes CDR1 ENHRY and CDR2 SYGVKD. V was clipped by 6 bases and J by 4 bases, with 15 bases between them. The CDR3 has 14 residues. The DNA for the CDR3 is TGTGCCATCAGCACCAACCAGGGAGGAGAGACCCAGTACTTC. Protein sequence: CAISTNQGGETQYF.

CDR3 nucleotides: TGTGCCAGCTCACTTGTGGACAGGAACACTGAAGCTTTCTTT. Translated, it gives CASSLVDRNTEAFF. The chain recombines TRBV18 with TRBJ1-1; a possible D gene is TRBD1 (6 bases). Germline assignment: CDR1 KGHSH and CDR2 LQKENI. CDR3 length equals 14 residues. Trimming removed 4 bases at V and 1 base at J, with 10 bases between.

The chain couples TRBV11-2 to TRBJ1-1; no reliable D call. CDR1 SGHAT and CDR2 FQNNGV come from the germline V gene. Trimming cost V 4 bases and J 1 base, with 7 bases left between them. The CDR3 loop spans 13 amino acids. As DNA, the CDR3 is TGTGCCAGCAGCTCAGGCCCGAACACTGAAGCTTTCTTT. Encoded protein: CASSSGPNTEAFF.

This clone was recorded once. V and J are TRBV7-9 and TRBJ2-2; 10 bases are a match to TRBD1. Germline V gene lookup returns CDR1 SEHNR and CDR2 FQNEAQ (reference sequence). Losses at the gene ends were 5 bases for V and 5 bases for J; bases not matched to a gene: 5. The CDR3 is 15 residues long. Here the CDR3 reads CASSRQGALTGELFF. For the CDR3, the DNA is TGTGCCAGCAGCCGACAGGGGGCTTTGACCGGGGAGCTGTTTTTT.

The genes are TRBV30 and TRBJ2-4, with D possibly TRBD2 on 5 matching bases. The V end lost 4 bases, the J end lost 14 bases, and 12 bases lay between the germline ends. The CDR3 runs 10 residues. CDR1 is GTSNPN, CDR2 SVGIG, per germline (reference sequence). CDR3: CAWKRVPEYF. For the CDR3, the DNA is TGTGCCTGGAAGAGGGTCCCCGAGTACTTC.

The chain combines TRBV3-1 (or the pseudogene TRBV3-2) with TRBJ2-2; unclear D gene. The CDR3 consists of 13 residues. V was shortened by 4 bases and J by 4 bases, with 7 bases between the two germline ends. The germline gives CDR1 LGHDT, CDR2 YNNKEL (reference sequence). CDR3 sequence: CASSLLRTGELFF. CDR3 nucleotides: TGTGCCAGCAGCCTCCTGCGCACCGGGGAGCTGTTTTTT.

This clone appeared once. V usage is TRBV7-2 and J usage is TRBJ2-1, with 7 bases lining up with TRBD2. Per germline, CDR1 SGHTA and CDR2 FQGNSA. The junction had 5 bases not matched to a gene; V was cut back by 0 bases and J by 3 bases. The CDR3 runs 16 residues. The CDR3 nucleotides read TGTGCCAGCAGCTTAGCGGGGGGAGGGATCTACAATGAGCAGTTCTTC. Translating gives CASSLAGGGIYNEQFF.

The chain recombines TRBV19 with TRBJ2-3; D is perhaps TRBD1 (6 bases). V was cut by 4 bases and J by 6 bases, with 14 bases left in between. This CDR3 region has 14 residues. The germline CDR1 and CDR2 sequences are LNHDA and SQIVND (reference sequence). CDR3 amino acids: CASSRLQGYDTQYF. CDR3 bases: TGTGCCAGTAGTAGGCTCCAGGGGTATGATACGCAGTATTTT.

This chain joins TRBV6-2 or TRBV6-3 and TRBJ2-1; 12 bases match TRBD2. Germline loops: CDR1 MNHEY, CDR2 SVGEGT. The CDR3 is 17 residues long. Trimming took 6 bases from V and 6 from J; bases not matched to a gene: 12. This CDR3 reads CASSPGLAGTPSNEQFF. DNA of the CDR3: TGTGCCAGCAGCCCCGGACTAGCGGGAACCCCTTCCAATGAGCAGTTCTTC.

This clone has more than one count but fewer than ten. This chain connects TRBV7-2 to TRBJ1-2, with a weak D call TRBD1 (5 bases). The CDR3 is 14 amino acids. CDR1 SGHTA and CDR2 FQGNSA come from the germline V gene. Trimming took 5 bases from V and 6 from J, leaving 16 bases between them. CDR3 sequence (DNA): TGTGCCAGCAGCGCAGATCCAGGGCCGGATGGCTACACCTTC. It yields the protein CASSADPGPDGYTF. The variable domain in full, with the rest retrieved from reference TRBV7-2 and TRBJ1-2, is GAGVSQSPSNKVTEKGKDVELRCDPISGHTALYWYRQSLGQGLEFLIYFQGNSAPDKSGLPSDRFSAERTGGSVSTLTIQRTQQEDSAVYLCASSADPGPDGYTFGSGTRLTVV.

CDR3 in DNA: TGTGCCAGCAGCTTCGCCCGACTAGCGGGGGTGGAGACCCAGTACTTC. Translated, it gives CASSFARLAGVETQYF. The V call is TRBV7-8, the J call TRBJ2-5, with 12 nucleotides matching TRBD2. The CDR3 covers 16 residues. The V segment lost 3 bases and the J segment 5 bases; nucleotides outside the gene matches: 7. CDR1 SGHVS and CDR2 FQNEAQ come from the germline V gene.

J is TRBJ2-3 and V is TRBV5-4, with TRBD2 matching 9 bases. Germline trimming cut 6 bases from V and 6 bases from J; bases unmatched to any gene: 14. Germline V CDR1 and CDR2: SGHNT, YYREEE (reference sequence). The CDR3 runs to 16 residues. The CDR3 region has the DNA TGTGCCAGCACAATTAAAGCGGGAGGAATTGCGGATACGCAGTATTTT. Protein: CASTIKAGGIADTQYF.

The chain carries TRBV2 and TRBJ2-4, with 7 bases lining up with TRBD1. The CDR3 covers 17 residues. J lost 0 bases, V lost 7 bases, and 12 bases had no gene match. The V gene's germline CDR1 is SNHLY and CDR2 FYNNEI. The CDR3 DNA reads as TGTGCCAGCAATAAGGGACAGTCTGCAATAGCCAAAAACATTCAGTACTTC. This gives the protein CASNKGQSAIAKNIQYF.

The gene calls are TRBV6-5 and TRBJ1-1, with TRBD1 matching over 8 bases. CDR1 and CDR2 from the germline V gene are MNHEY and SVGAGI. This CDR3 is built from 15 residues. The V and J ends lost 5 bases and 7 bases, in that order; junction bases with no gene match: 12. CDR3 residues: CASSLWQGAHNEAFF. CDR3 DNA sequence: TGTGCCAGCAGTCTTTGGCAGGGGGCGCATAATGAAGCTTTCTTT.

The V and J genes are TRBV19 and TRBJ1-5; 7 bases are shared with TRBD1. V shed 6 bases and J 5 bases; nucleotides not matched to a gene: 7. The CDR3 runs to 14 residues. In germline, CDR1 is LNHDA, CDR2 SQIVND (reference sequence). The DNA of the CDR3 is TGTGCCAGTAGGGCAGGGACAGAGTATCAGCCCCAGCATTTT. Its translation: CASRAGTEYQPQHF.

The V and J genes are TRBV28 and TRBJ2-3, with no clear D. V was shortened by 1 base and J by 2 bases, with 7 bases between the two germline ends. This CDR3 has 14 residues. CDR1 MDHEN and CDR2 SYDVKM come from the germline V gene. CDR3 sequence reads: CASSLSRLTDTQYF. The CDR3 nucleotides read TGTGCCAGCAGTTTATCAAGACTCACAGATACGCAGTATTTT.

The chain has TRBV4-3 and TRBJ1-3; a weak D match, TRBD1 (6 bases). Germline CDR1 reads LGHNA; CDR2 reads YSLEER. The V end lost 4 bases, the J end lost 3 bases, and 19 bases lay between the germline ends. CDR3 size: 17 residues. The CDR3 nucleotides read TGCGCCAGCAGCCTCTTTCCCGGGACACTAGTTGGAAACACCATATATTTT. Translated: CASSLFPGTLVGNTIYF.

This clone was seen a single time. The CDR3 coding sequence is TGTGCCAGCAGTTTCCCGGGACTAGCGGTCTCTGGGGCCAACGTCCTGACTTTC. Protein: CASSFPGLAVSGANVLTF. V usage is TRBV28 and J usage is TRBJ2-6; TRBD2 agrees at 11 bases. The CDR3 runs to 18 residues. Germline CDR1 and CDR2: MDHEN and SYDVKM. J lost 0 bases, V lost 3 bases, and 4 bases had no gene match.

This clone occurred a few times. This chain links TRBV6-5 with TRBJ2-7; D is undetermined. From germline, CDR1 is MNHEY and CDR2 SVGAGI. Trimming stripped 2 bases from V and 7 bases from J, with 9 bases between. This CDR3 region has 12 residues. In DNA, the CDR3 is TGTGCCAGCAGTTACGGTGTCGGGGAGCAGTACTTC. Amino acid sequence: CASSYGVGEQYF.

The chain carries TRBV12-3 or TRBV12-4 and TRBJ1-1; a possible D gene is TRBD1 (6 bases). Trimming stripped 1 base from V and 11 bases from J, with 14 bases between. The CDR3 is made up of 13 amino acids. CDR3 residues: CASSLVGAENAFF. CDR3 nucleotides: TGTGCCAGCAGTTTAGTGGGGGCGGAGAACGCTTTCTTT.

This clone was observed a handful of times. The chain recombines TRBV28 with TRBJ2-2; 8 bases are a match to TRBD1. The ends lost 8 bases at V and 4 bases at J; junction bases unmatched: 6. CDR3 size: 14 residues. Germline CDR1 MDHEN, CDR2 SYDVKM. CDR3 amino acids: CASFQGAVTGELFF. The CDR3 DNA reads TGTGCCAGCTTTCAGGGGGCGGTCACCGGGGAGCTGTTTTTT.

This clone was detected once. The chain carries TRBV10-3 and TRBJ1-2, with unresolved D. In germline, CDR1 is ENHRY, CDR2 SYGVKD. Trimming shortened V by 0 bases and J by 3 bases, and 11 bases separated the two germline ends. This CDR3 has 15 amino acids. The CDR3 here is CAISESRGGDYGYTF. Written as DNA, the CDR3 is TGTGCCATCAGTGAGTCCCGGGGTGGGGACTATGGCTACACCTTC.

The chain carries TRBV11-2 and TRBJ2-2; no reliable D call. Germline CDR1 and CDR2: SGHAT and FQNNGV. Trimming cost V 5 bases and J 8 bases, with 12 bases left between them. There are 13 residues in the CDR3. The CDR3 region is CASSPILSGELFF. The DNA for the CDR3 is TGTGCCAGCAGCCCCATACTGTCAGGGGAGCTGTTTTTT.

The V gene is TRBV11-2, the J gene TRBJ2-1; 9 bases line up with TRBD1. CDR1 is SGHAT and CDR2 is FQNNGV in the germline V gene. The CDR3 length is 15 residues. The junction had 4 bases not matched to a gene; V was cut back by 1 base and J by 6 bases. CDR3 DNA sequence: TGTGCCAGCAGCTTAGGGACAGGGGTGGGCAATGAGCAGTTCTTC. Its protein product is CASSLGTGVGNEQFF.